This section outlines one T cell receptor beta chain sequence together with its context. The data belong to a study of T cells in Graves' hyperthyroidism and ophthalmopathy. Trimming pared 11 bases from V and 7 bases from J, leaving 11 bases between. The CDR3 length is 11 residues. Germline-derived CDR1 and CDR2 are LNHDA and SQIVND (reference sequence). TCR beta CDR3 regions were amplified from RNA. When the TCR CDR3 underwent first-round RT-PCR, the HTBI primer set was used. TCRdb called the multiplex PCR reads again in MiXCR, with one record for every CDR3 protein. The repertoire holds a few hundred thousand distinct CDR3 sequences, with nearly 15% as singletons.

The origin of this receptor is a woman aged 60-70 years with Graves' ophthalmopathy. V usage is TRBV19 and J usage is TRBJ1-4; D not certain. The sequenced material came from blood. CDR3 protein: CASQDGEKLFF. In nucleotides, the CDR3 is TGTGCCTCCCAGGACGGTGAAAAACTGTTTTTT.